Below, 31 T cell receptor beta chains from the same sample are listed, as sequenced in a study of blood T cells in healthy people across ages (dated by TCRdb to the mid-2010s). Libraries were built with 5' RACE. A second PCR of 7 to 11 cycles was performed with a sample-barcoded 5' primer and a J-beta primer mix. The public reads were reanalyzed by TCRdb: fastp trimming at Q25, MiXCR alignment, in-frame beta chains only. One record per CDR3 amino acid sequence lists the most common genes and DNA. This sample lists approximately 1,700,000 distinct CDR3 sequences; about two fifths were detected once. About 21% of the sample lies in the top ten. The sample taken for sequencing was blood. The receptors were gathered from a human donor in good health.

This clonotype was seen more than once but under ten times. This chain links TRBV10-3 with TRBJ2-1; 10 bases map to TRBD2. This CDR3 spans 16 amino acids. Germline-derived CDR1 and CDR2 are ENHRY and SYGVKD. V was pared by 7 bases and J by 8 bases, with 14 bases of the junction left unmatched. CDR3 coding DNA: TGTGCCATCACCGGTCCCTCGAGCGGGGGGGCTGATGAGCAGTTCTTC. Protein: CAITGPSSGGADEQFF.

The chain carries TRBV10-3 and TRBJ2-3; D possibly corresponds to TRBD2 (5 bases). Trimming cost V 10 bases and J 0 bases, with 17 bases left between them. Germline V gene lookup returns CDR1 ENHRY and CDR2 SYGVKD. The CDR3 contains 15 residues. CDR3 DNA sequence: TGTGCCACCTCGCGGGCGGACTCTAGCACAGATACGCAGTATTTT. This translates into CATSRADSSTDTQYF.

V is TRBV5-6 and J is TRBJ1-2; D unresolved. The CDR3 sequence is 14 residues long. The V gene's germline CDR1 is SGHDT and CDR2 YYEEEE. V lost 1 base and J lost 8, with 15 bases in between. CDR3 loop: CASSLISPVGGYTF. Here the CDR3 DNA reads TGTGCCAGCAGCTTGATATCGCCAGTGGGCGGCTACACCTTC.

The V and J genes are TRBV6-1 and TRBJ2-1, with TRBD2 matching 11 bases. This CDR3 comprises 15 residues. CDR1 MNHNS and CDR2 SASEGT come from the germline V gene. The V and J ends lost 7 bases and 3 bases, in that order; junction bases with no gene match: 5. The CDR3 here is CASITGTSGYNEQFF. The CDR3 DNA sequence: TGTGCCAGCATTACCGGGACTAGCGGCTACAATGAGCAGTTCTTC.

The J gene is TRBJ2-1, the V gene TRBV7-9; 8 nucleotides match TRBD1. V lost 6 bases and J lost 8; bases outside the gene matches: 9. CDR3 length: 14 amino acids. Germline V gene sequence: CDR1 SEHNR, CDR2 FQNEAQ (reference sequence). Here the CDR3 reads CASRPSGGRDEQFF. The CDR3, as DNA: TGTGCCAGCAGGCCATCAGGGGGCCGCGATGAGCAGTTCTTC.

This chain joins TRBV20-1 and TRBJ2-3, with 9 bases matching TRBD2. With V trimmed by 1 base and J by 5 bases, 10 bases remained unmatched. Germline lookup yields CDR1 DFQATT and CDR2 SNEGSKA (reference sequence). This CDR3 comprises 16 residues. The CDR3: CSARAGSGGPRDTQYF. CDR3 DNA: TGCAGTGCTAGAGCGGGGAGCGGGGGGCCCCGAGATACGCAGTATTTT.

The count of this clonotype is one. It is likely a read error, because the conserved phenylalanine at the end of the CDR3 is missing. The chain carries TRBV12-3 or TRBV12-4 and TRBJ2-7, with 11 nucleotides matching TRBD1. J gave up 2 bases and V 4 bases, and 7 bases lay outside the gene matches. The CDR3 covers 16 residues. CDR3 nucleotide sequence: TGTGCCAGCAGTTCAGCCGGACAGGGGGCAACCTACGAGCAGTACTCC. Translated, it gives CASSSAGQGATYEQYS.

In its sample, this clonotype was seen a few times. This chain uses TRBV2 with TRBJ2-1; 10 bases are a match to TRBD2. Germline V CDR1 and CDR2: SNHLY, FYNNEI. V shed 5 bases, J shed 4 bases, and the junction held 11 bases outside the gene matches. The CDR3 is 17 amino acids. In DNA, the CDR3 is TGTGCCAGCAGTCCCAGCGGGGGGGCCTTGTCTTACAATGAGCAGTTCTTC. Translated: CASSPSGGALSYNEQFF.

The chain uses TRBV6-1 and TRBJ1-1; D is possibly TRBD1 (5 bases). CDR3 length equals 14 residues. From germline, CDR1 is MNHNS and CDR2 SASEGT. V was clipped by 3 bases and J by 1 base, with 9 bases between them. In DNA, the CDR3 is TGTGCCAGCAGTGAGTGGGGACCGAACACTGAAGCTTTCTTT. Protein product: CASSEWGPNTEAFF.

The chain carries TRBV10-3 and TRBJ2-5; D perhaps matches TRBD2 (5 bases). Germline loops: CDR1 ENHRY, CDR2 SYGVKD. Trimming removed 6 bases from V and 1 base from J, with 12 bases in between. The length of the CDR3 is 14 residues. Here the CDR3 DNA reads TGTGCCATCAGGGCTTCCCGGGGCCAAGAGACCCAGTACTTC. It yields the protein CAIRASRGQETQYF.

The V call is TRBV21-1, the J call TRBJ2-7; whether TRBD1, the table's D call, matches the DNA was not checked. TRBV21-1 is a known pseudogene. This CDR3 comprises 17 residues. CDR3 loop: CASSKEFQGCPPYEQYF. CDR3 in DNA: TGTGCCAGCAGCAAAGAGTTTCAGGGCTGTCCTCCCTACGAGCAGTACTTC.

The gene calls are TRBV6-2 or TRBV6-3 and TRBJ2-2; 7 bases line up with TRBD1. Germline V gene lookup returns CDR1 MNHEY and CDR2 SVGEGT. V lost 6 bases to trimming and J lost 4 bases; unmatched junction nucleotides: 5. The CDR3 covers 14 residues. The CDR3 here is CASRRQGPTGELFF. DNA of the CDR3: TGTGCCAGCAGGAGACAGGGCCCCACCGGGGAGCTGTTTTTT.

This clonotype has only a few counts. This sequence joins TRBV11-2 and TRBJ2-7; D possibly corresponds to TRBD1 (5 bases). Deletions cut 5 bases from V and 4 bases from J, with 12 bases between. This CDR3 spans 13 amino acids. Germline V CDR1 and CDR2: SGHAT, FQNNGV. In nucleotides, the CDR3 is TGTGCCAGCAGCACCTGGCAGGGTTACGAGCAGTACTTC. It specifies CASSTWQGYEQYF.

In this sample, this clonotype turned up a few times. This chain connects TRBV4-3 to TRBJ1-2; TRBD1 might be the D (6 bases). The V gene lost 1 base and the J gene lost 4 bases, with 19 bases spanning the gap. This CDR3 contains 17 residues. Germline V gives CDR1 LGHNA, CDR2 YSLEER. Here the CDR3 DNA reads TGCGCCAGCAGCCAAGTATCCTGGGGGCAGGCGATCTATGGCTACACCTTC. This codes for CASSQVSWGQAIYGYTF.

The chain couples TRBV11-3 to TRBJ2-7; a possible D gene is TRBD1 (5 bases). The V end lost 3 bases, the J end lost 5 bases, and 17 bases lay between the germline ends. There are 15 residues in the CDR3. CDR1 is SGHNT, CDR2 YENEEA, per germline. CDR3 nucleotides: TGTGCCAGCAGCTTGAAACAGGTTCTCTCGGACGAGCAGTACTTC. Protein product: CASSLKQVLSDEQYF.

The genes are TRBV5-1 and TRBJ2-1; the match to TRBD2 covers 11 bases. Germline trimming cut 7 bases from V and 7 bases from J; bases unmatched to any gene: 13. From germline, CDR1 is SGHRS and CDR2 YFSETQ. The CDR3 totals 16 residues. CDR3 in amino acids: CASLNPIAGGLNEQFF. CDR3 bases: TGCGCCAGCCTGAACCCAATAGCGGGGGGGCTGAATGAGCAGTTCTTC.

The chain links TRBV24-1 to TRBJ2-3; D gene unclear. The germline gives CDR1 KGHDR, CDR2 SFDVKD. The CDR3 loop spans 12 amino acids. V dropped 1 base and J dropped 8 bases, with 6 bases sitting between them. The CDR3 bases are TGTGCCACCAGTGATTTTCTCACTACGCAGTATTTT. Protein: CATSDFLTTQYF.

V is TRBV30 and J is TRBJ2-1; D unresolved. Germline V lookup: CDR1 GTSNPN, CDR2 SVGIG (reference sequence). The CDR3 sequence is 12 residues long. Deletions cut 3 bases from V and 9 bases from J, with 12 bases between. Here the CDR3 DNA reads TGTGCCTGGAGCTCAGACGGATTTGAGCAGTTCTTC. Encoded protein: CAWSSDGFEQFF.

The chain links TRBV12-3 or TRBV12-4 to TRBJ2-3, with D uncertain. V gave up 5 bases and J gave up 4 bases, with 10 bases separating them. This CDR3 comprises 13 residues. This CDR3 reads CASSMLRADTQYF. CDR3 coding DNA: TGTGCCAGCAGTATGCTGAGAGCAGATACGCAGTATTTT.

DNA of the CDR3: TGTGCCAGCAGCTTCCTCTCACTAGCGGGGGGCGAGTACTTGGATACGCAGTATTTT. Translating it yields CASSFLSLAGGEYLDTQYF. The chain joins TRBV5-6 to TRBJ2-3, with 12 nucleotides matching TRBD2. The CDR3 loop spans 19 amino acids. The junction had 16 bases not matched to a gene; V was cut back by 2 bases and J by 6 bases. Germline values: CDR1 SGHDT, CDR2 YYEEEE. Filled out from reference TRBV5-6 and TRBJ2-3, the complete variable domain reads DAGVTQSPTHLIKTRGQQVTLRCSPKSGHDTVSWYQQALGQGPQFIFQYYEEEERQRGNFPDRFSGHQFPNYSSELNVNALLLGDSALYLCASSFLSLAGGEYLDTQYFGPGTRLTVL.

This chain uses TRBV11-3 with TRBJ1-6; 8 bases are shared with TRBD1. The CDR3 contains 14 residues. Trimming at V came to 5 bases and at J to 8 bases, leaving 5 bases not matched to a gene. Germline CDR1 is SGHNT and CDR2 is YENEEA. The CDR3 protein is CASSPGQEYSPLHF. Here the CDR3 DNA reads TGTGCCAGCAGCCCGGGACAGGAATATTCACCCCTCCACTTT.

This clonotype has only a few counts. This could be a read error, since a much larger clone is one nucleotide away. Here the CDR3 DNA reads TGCGCCAGCAGCCATCTATCTCAGGCTGATTACGAGCAGTACTTC. This codes for CASSHLSQADYEQYF. V is TRBV4-1 and J is TRBJ2-7; D is unresolved. V was cut by 3 bases and J by 4 bases, with 16 bases left in between. This CDR3 spans 15 amino acids. Germline values: CDR1 MGHRA, CDR2 YSYEKL.

Only a few counts were recorded for this clonotype. The rearrangement links TRBV4-3 to TRBJ2-1; D could derive from TRBD1 or TRBD2 (6 bases each). V was clipped by 6 bases and J by 6 bases, with 15 bases between them. The CDR3 loop spans 14 amino acids. Germline CDR1 LGHNA, CDR2 YSLEER. The CDR3 loop is CASRYGGPLNEQFF. The CDR3 DNA sequence: TGCGCCAGCAGATACGGGGGCCCTCTCAATGAGCAGTTCTTC.

This clonotype has a handful of counts. The chain couples TRBV4-3 to TRBJ1-6; D uncertain. The CDR3 has 15 residues. V was trimmed by 8 bases and J by 11 bases, leaving 22 bases between them. Per germline, CDR1 LGHNA and CDR2 YSLEER. The CDR3 spells CASSQDRALQTPLHF. The CDR3 region has the DNA TGCGCCAGCTCGCAAGACCGGGCCCTTCAGACACCCCTCCACTTT.

The chain couples TRBV7-2 to TRBJ2-7; D not certain. The germline V and J ends were trimmed by 2 bases and 4 bases, with 15 bases remaining between them. This CDR3 comprises 15 residues. Germline lookup yields CDR1 SGHTA and CDR2 FQGNSA. CDR3: CASSLSTEAGYEQYF. The CDR3 DNA reads as TGTGCCAGCAGCTTATCTACAGAAGCCGGGTACGAGCAGTACTTC.

For this clonotype: Its ends do not fully match the called genes, so a read error is possible. The V and J genes are TRBV4-2 and TRBJ1-2; possibly TRBD1 for D (6 bases). The germline V gene has CDR1 LGHNA and CDR2 YNFKEQ. The CDR3 spans 14 residues. For the CDR3, the DNA is TGTGCCAGCAGCCCGATGGACAGACCCTATAGCTACACCTTC. Protein sequence: CASSPMDRPYSYTF.

In its sample, this clonotype was seen a few times. The rearrangement uses TRBV20-1 and TRBJ2-3; D not resolved. CDR1 is DFQATT, CDR2 SNEGSKA, per germline (reference sequence). V gave up 0 bases and J gave up 0 bases, with 16 bases separating them. This CDR3 has 17 amino acids. Here the CDR3 DNA reads TGCAGTGCTAGAGATCCTCACAACCCCCTTAGCACAGATACGCAGTATTTT. Its translation: CSARDPHNPLSTDTQYF.

V and J are TRBV20-1 and TRBJ2-4, with D perhaps given as TRBD1 or TRBD2 (5 bases each). Trimming pared 5 bases from V and 2 bases from J, leaving 25 bases between. In germline, CDR1 is DFQATT, CDR2 SNEGSKA (reference sequence). The CDR3 runs 18 residues. The CDR3 sequence is CSASSRGEAASTKNIQYF. The CDR3 DNA follows: TGCAGTGCTTCTTCCCGAGGGGAAGCTGCTTCAACCAAAAACATTCAGTACTTC.

This clonotype was detected a few times. This sequence joins TRBV28 and TRBJ1-2; weak D call: TRBD1 (5 bases). The CDR3 is made up of 18 amino acids. V lost 6 bases and J lost 3, with 26 bases in between. Germline loops: CDR1 MDHEN, CDR2 SYDVKM. The DNA of the CDR3 is TGTGCCAGCAGCCTCCGACGGGGCCGACTTCCTCCTTACTATGGCTACACCTTC. It translates to CASSLRRGRLPPYYGYTF.

The chain joins TRBV7-3 to TRBJ2-1, with 9 bases that match TRBD2. V lost 5 bases to trimming and J lost 7 bases; unmatched junction nucleotides: 15. Germline CDR1 is SGHTA and CDR2 is FQGTGA. The CDR3 extends over 17 amino acids. The CDR3 region is CASSPTGHSGGGNEQFF. Written as DNA, the CDR3 is TGTGCCAGCAGCCCGACAGGCCATAGCGGGGGAGGAAATGAGCAGTTCTTC.

This clonotype appeared a few times. V gene TRBV7-9 combines with J gene TRBJ2-1, with D perhaps matching TRBD1 (8 bases). CDR1 is SEHNR and CDR2 is FQNEAQ in the germline V gene (reference sequence). The CDR3 consists of 15 residues. Trimming shortened V by 3 bases and J by 3 bases, and 12 bases separated the two germline ends. The CDR3 loop reads CASSFHRGGYNEQFF. CDR3 sequence (DNA): TGTGCCAGCAGCTTCCACAGGGGGGGCTACAATGAGCAGTTCTTC.